The 11 T cell receptor beta chains reported below all come from one sample, sequenced in a study of cytomegalovirus exposure and HLA in healthy donors. Assay: immunoSEQ multiplex PCR; the TCRdb copy retains only in-frame clones and omits some. This sample has about 68,000 clones; roughly 96% occur once, and the top ten carry around 2.4%. Sequenced sample: PBMCs. These TCRs come from a young man in good health and CMV-seronegative.

The rearrangement links TRBV5-5 to TRBJ1-6; D remains ambiguous. CDR1 and CDR2 from the germline V gene are SGHKS and YYEKEE (reference sequence). The length of the CDR3 is 14 residues. V gave up 4 bases and J gave up 9 bases, with 14 bases separating them. The CDR3 region is CASSTWEVSSPLHF. The CDR3, as DNA: TGTGCCAGCAGCACCTGGGAGGTCAGTTCACCCCTCCACTTT.

The sample holds one count of this clone. This chain joins TRBV10-3 and TRBJ1-6; D may be TRBD1 (6 bases). Trimming stripped 3 bases from V and 6 bases from J, with 9 bases between. Germline CDR1 and CDR2: ENHRY and SYGVKD. This CDR3 has 14 amino acids. The CDR3 is CAISDGQLNSPLHF. DNA for the CDR3: TGTGCCATCAGTGACGGACAGCTTAATTCACCCCTCCACTTT.

The chain carries TRBV10-1 and TRBJ2-7; TRBD1 aligns across 7 bases. Germline V CDR1 and CDR2: WNHNN, SYGVQD (reference sequence). CDR3 length equals 13 residues. V trimming: 4 bases; J trimming: 9 bases; junction bases outside the gene matches: 9. CDR3 nucleotides: TGCGCCAGCAGTGCGGGACAGACGGAGGTGCAGTACTTC. This translates into CASSAGQTEVQYF.

The CDR3 loop is CASSELTGGNSPLHF. DNA of the CDR3: TGTGCCAGCAGTGAACTAACAGGGGGAAATTCACCCCTCCACTTT. The rearrangement uses TRBV2 and TRBJ1-6; 8 bases align to TRBD1. The CDR3 is made up of 15 amino acids. Germline V CDR1 and CDR2: SNHLY, FYNNEI. V shed 2 bases, J shed 7 bases, and the junction held 4 bases outside the gene matches.

J is TRBJ2-7 and V is TRBV7-9; perhaps TRBD2 as D (6 bases). The germline V and J ends were trimmed by 6 bases and 4 bases, with 19 bases remaining between them. The CDR3 has 15 residues. From germline, CDR1 is SEHNR and CDR2 FQNEAQ (reference sequence). The CDR3 spells CASSLQEGFGYEQYF. CDR3 DNA sequence: TGTGCCAGCAGTCTACAGGAGGGGTTTGGGTACGAGCAGTACTTC.

The V gene is TRBV21-1, the J gene TRBJ1-2; the DNA was not used to check the table's D call, TRBD1. TRBV21-1 is reported as a pseudogene. The CDR3 is 14 amino acids. For the CDR3, the DNA is TGTGCCAGCAGCAGTAAACACCCTCTCTATGGCTACACCTTC. The encoded protein is CASSSKHPLYGYTF.

The chain is built from TRBV7-8 and TRBJ2-5; TRBD1 might be the D (6 bases). Between the trimmed V and J ends, which lost 5 bases and 2 bases, there was a span of 18 bases. This CDR3 contains 16 residues. Germline assignment: CDR1 SGHVS and CDR2 FQNEAQ. The CDR3 bases are TGTGCCAGCAGCCCCACTTGGGGGCCTAATCAAGAGACCCAGTACTTC. It specifies CASSPTWGPNQETQYF.

This rearrangement joins TRBV19 to TRBJ1-3; no reliable D call. CDR1 LNHDA and CDR2 SQIVND come from the germline V gene (reference sequence). V was clipped by 7 bases and J by 6 bases, with 10 bases between them. This CDR3 has 12 amino acids. The CDR3 is CASTALPNTIYF. The CDR3 nucleotides are TGTGCCAGTACCGCACTCCCAAACACCATATATTTT.

V is TRBV28 and J is TRBJ1-5, with 8 positions matching TRBD1. V shed 6 bases and J 0 bases; nucleotides not matched to a gene: 4. Looked up from germline, CDR1 is MDHEN and CDR2 is SYDVKM. The CDR3 consists of 15 residues. CDR3 nucleotide sequence: TGTGCCAGCAGCCGGGGACAGGTTAGCAATCAGCCCCAGCATTTT. Its translation: CASSRGQVSNQPQHF.

The rearrangement joins TRBV5-3 to TRBJ2-1; a weak D match, TRBD2 (5 bases). Being an ORF, TRBV5-3 has a function that is uncertain. This CDR3 has 17 amino acids. V was shortened by 0 bases and J by 7 bases, with 20 bases between the two germline ends. The CDR3 protein is CARSLDHRGQNLNEQFF. The CDR3 region has the DNA TGTGCCAGAAGCTTGGATCACCGCGGGCAAAATCTTAATGAGCAGTTCTTC.

The V and J genes are TRBV27 and TRBJ2-2; D not certain. Germline values: CDR1 MNHEY, CDR2 SMNVEV (reference sequence). Between the trimmed V and J ends, which lost 2 bases and 6 bases, there was a span of 13 bases. The CDR3 runs to 15 residues. The CDR3 nucleotides read TGTGCCAGCAGTTTAAACAGCAAAGTGGCCGGGGAGCTGTTTTTT. It yields the protein CASSLNSKVAGELFF.